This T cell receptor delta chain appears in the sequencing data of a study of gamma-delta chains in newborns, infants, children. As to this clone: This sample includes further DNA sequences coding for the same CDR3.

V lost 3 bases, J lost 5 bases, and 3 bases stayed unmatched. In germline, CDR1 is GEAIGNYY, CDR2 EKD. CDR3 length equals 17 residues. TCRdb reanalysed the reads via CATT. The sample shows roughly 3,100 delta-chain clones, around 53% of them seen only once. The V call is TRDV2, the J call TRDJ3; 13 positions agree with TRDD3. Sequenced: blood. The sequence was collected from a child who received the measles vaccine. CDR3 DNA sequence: TGTGCCTGTGACGTACTGGGGGATACGCGGGACACCCGACAGATGTTTTTC. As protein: CACDVLGDTRDTRQMFF.